This TCR beta chain emerged from a study of cytomegalovirus exposure and HLA in healthy donors. Regarding the study as a whole: The study had only CMV serostatus as immune exposure information. In a later analysis, TCR beta V- and J-gene trimming showed a link to a missense DCLRE1C variant.

The PCR employed 60 Vbeta primers together with 13 Jbeta primers. Here immunoSEQ multiplex PCR was the method, and the copy in TCRdb shows in-frame clones only, minus some. Here the sample spans fewer than 150,000 clones, about 79% being singletons. Details on this clone: Its antigen is undetermined.

Trimming shortened V by 0 bases and J by 7 bases, and 12 bases separated the two germline ends. This CDR3 is 15 amino acids long. Germline V lookup: CDR1 MNHNS, CDR2 SASEGT. The chain employs TRBV6-1 and TRBJ1-4; TRBD1 might be the D (5 bases). This TCR came from a woman aged 18-35 years in good health and CMV-seronegative. The sample taken for sequencing was PBMCs. In DNA, the CDR3 is TGTGCCAGCAGTGAAGCGAAGGGGTTGAGTGAAAAACTGTTTTTT. Encoded protein: CASSEAKGLSEKLFF.